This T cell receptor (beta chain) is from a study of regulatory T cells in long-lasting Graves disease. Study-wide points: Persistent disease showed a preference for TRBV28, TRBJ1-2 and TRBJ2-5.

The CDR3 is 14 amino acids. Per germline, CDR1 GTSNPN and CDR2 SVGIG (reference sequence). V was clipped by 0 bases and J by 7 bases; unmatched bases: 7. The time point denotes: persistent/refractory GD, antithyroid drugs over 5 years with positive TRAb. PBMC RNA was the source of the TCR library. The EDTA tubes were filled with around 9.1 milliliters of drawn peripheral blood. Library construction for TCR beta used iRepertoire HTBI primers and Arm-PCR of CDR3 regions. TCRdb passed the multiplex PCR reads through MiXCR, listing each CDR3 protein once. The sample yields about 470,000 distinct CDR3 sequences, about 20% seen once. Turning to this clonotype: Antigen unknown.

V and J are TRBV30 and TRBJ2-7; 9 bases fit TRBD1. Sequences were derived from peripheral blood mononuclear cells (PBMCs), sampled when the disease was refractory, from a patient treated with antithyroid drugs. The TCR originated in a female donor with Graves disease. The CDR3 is CAWSVFGTGREQYF. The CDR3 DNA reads TGTGCCTGGAGTGTTTTCGGGACAGGGCGGGAGCAGTACTTC.